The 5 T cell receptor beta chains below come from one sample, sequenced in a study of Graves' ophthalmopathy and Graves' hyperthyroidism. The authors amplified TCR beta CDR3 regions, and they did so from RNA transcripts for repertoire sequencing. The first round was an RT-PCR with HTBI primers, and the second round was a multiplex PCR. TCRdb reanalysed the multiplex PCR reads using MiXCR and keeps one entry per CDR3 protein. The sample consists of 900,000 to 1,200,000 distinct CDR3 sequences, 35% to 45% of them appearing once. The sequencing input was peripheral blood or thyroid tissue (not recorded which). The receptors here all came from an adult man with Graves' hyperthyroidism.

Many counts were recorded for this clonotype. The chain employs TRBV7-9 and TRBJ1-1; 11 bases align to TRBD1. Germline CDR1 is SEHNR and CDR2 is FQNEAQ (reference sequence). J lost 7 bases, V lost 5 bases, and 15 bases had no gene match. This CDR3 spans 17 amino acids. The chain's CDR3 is CASSPGADRGRGGEAFF. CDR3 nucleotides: TGTGCCAGCAGCCCAGGAGCGGACAGGGGGCGAGGTGGTGAAGCTTTCTTT.

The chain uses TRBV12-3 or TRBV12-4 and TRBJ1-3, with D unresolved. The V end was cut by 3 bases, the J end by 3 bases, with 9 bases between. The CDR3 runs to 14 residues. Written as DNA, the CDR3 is TGTGCCAGCAGTTTTGTCCTTTATGGAAACACCATATATTTT. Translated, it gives CASSFVLYGNTIYF.

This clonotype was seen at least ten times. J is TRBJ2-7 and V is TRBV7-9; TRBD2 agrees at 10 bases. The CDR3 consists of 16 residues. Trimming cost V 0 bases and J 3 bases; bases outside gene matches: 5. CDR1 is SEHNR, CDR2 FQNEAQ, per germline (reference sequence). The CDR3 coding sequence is TGTGCCAGCAGCTTAGCACTAGCGGGAACTCACTACGAGCAGTACTTC. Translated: CASSLALAGTHYEQYF.

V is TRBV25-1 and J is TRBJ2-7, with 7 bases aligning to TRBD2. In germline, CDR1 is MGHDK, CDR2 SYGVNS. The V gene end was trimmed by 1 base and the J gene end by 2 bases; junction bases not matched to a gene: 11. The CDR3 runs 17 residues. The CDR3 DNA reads TGTGCCAGCAGTGAATTCCCGGGGCGCGGGGGACCCTACGAGCAGTACTTC. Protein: CASSEFPGRGGPYEQYF.

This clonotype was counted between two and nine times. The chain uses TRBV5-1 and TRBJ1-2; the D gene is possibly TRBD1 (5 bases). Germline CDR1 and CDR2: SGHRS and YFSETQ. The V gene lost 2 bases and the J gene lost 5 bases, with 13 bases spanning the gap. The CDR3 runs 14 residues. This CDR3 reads CASSFDSATYGYTF. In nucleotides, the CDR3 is TGCGCCAGCAGCTTCGACAGCGCAACGTATGGCTACACCTTC.